Following are 17 T cell receptor beta chains from one sample sequenced in a study of T cell changes during pregnancy in multiple sclerosis. Data came from immunoSEQ multiplex PCR; TCRdb stores just in-frame clones and leaves some out. The table has more than 65,000 clones, under 95% seen once. Sequencing used CD4+ T cells from peripheral blood mononuclear cells, obtained before pregnancy. The receptors originated from a female donor with multiple sclerosis, enrolled in a pregnancy study.

The chain employs TRBV19 and TRBJ1-6, with 11 bases identical to TRBD1. V dropped 5 bases and J dropped 3; count of bases not matched to a gene: 9. The CDR3 contains 18 residues. Germline CDR1 is LNHDA and CDR2 is SQIVND (reference sequence). The CDR3 DNA follows: TGTGCCAGTAGTTCCCCACCAGGGACAGGGGGCTATAATTCACCCCTCCACTTT. Translating gives CASSSPPGTGGYNSPLHF.

This clone was counted a single time. The chain has TRBV28 and TRBJ1-5; D may be TRBD1 (5 bases). Germline values: CDR1 MDHEN, CDR2 SYDVKM. The CDR3 covers 12 residues. V was pared by 7 bases and J by 6 bases, with 10 bases between. CDR3 coding DNA: TGTGCCAGCACGCAGGGAAGTCAGCCCCAGCATTTT. Translating it yields CASTQGSQPQHF.

This clone turned up a few times. This chain uses TRBV28 with TRBJ1-2; 8 nucleotides match TRBD1. This CDR3 contains 14 residues. With V trimmed by 5 bases and J by 5 bases, 7 bases remained unmatched. Germline V gene sequence: CDR1 MDHEN, CDR2 SYDVKM. CDR3 nucleotide sequence: TGTGCCAGCAGTAGGGGACAGGTAGCTTATGGCTACACCTTC. This encodes CASSRGQVAYGYTF.

This chain connects TRBV18 to TRBJ2-1; no definite D call. Trimming removed 4 bases from V and 4 bases from J, with 5 bases in between. CDR1 is KGHSH and CDR2 is LQKENI in the germline V gene. The CDR3 contains 12 residues. The chain's CDR3 is CASSLQYNEQFF. The CDR3 bases are TGTGCCAGCTCACTCCAATACAATGAGCAGTTCTTC.

The chain uses TRBV11-2 and TRBJ1-1, with a possible D match to TRBD1 (5 bases). V lost 6 bases and J lost 3, with 14 bases in between. Germline loops: CDR1 SGHAT, CDR2 FQNNGV. This CDR3 contains 14 residues. CDR3 region: CASRPDRIYTEAFF. The CDR3 nucleotides read TGTGCCAGCAGGCCAGACAGAATTTACACTGAAGCTTTCTTT.

The CDR3 loop reads CASSPGTGVTNTEAFF. CDR3 nucleotide sequence: TGCGCCAGCAGCCCGGGGACAGGGGTAACGAACACTGAAGCTTTCTTT. This sequence joins TRBV5-1 and TRBJ1-1; 10 bases agree with TRBD1. The V gene's germline CDR1 is SGHRS and CDR2 YFSETQ. The trim removed 4 bases at V and 1 base at J, leaving 7 bases unmatched. The CDR3 has 16 residues.

The J gene is TRBJ2-7, the V gene TRBV6-6, with TRBD1 matching over 7 bases. Germline CDR1 reads MNHNY; CDR2 reads SVGAGI (reference sequence). The CDR3 consists of 13 residues. Unmatched junction bases numbered 6, after V lost 8 bases and J lost 2 bases. The CDR3 nucleotides read TGTGCCAGCCTGGCGGACAGGACCTACGAGCAGTACTTC. Translated, it gives CASLADRTYEQYF.

The V and J genes are TRBV11-3 and TRBJ1-3; TRBD1 might be the D (5 bases). V lost 9 bases and J 0 bases, leaving 15 bases between the germline ends. The CDR3 has 15 residues. CDR1 is SGHNT, CDR2 YENEEA, per germline. For the CDR3, the DNA is TGTGCCAGTAGACAGTCCACGCACTCTGGAAACACCATATATTTT. Its translation is CASRQSTHSGNTIYF. Filled out from reference TRBV11-3 and TRBJ1-3, the complete variable domain reads EAGVVQSPRYKIIEKKQPVAFWCNPISGHNTLYWYLQNLGQGPELLIRYENEEAVDDSQLPKDRFSAERLKGVDSTLKIQPAELGDSAVYLCASRQSTHSGNTIYFGEGSWLTVV.

The chain links TRBV11-2 to TRBJ2-1, with a tentative D call TRBD2 (5 bases). The germline CDR1 and CDR2 sequences are SGHAT and FQNNGV. V was cut by 1 base and J by 0 bases, with 7 bases left in between. The CDR3 extends over 15 amino acids. The chain's CDR3 is CASSLAGSSYNEQFF. The CDR3 coding sequence is TGTGCCAGCAGCTTAGCGGGAAGCTCCTACAATGAGCAGTTCTTC.

J is TRBJ1-6 and V is TRBV9, with 9 bases matching TRBD1. Germline loops: CDR1 SGDLS, CDR2 YYNGEE. The CDR3 sequence is 14 residues long. The junction had 4 bases not matched to a gene; V was cut back by 5 bases and J by 7 bases. In nucleotides, the CDR3 is TGTGCCAGCAGGGGTGGGACAGGGAATTCACCCCTCCACTTT. Amino acids: CASRGGTGNSPLHF.

The rearrangement links TRBV27 to TRBJ1-6; no firm D call. Germline CDR1 reads MNHEY; CDR2 reads SMNVEV (reference sequence). The CDR3 totals 19 residues. With 1 base removed from V and 6 bases from J, the gap between germline ends came to 22 bases. The CDR3 region is CASSLFLVGSRVGNSPLHF. As DNA, the CDR3 is TGTGCCAGCAGTTTATTTTTGGTCGGGAGTAGGGTTGGTAATTCACCCCTCCACTTT.

This clone was picked up one time. The chain carries TRBV6-6 and TRBJ1-2, with 9 nucleotides matching TRBD1. Trimming took 4 bases from V and 7 from J; bases not matched to a gene: 7. This CDR3 has 14 amino acids. CDR1 is MNHNY, CDR2 SVGAGI, per germline (reference sequence). The CDR3 protein is CASSSGQGDGGYTF. In DNA, the CDR3 is TGTGCCAGCAGTTCGGGACAGGGAGATGGTGGCTACACCTTC.

The chain recombines TRBV7-3 with TRBJ2-1; D perhaps matches TRBD2 (5 bases). The CDR3 covers 13 residues. Trimming stripped 2 bases from V and 10 bases from J, with 12 bases between. The germline V gene has CDR1 SGHTA and CDR2 FQGTGA. The CDR3 spells CASSLGPSGEQFF. CDR3 sequence (DNA): TGTGCCAGCAGCTTAGGCCCCTCGGGAGAGCAGTTCTTC.

This rearrangement joins TRBV27 to TRBJ1-6, with 7 bases matching TRBD1. Germline trimming cut 6 bases from V and 14 bases from J; bases unmatched to any gene: 16. Germline CDR1 and CDR2: MNHEY and SMNVEV (reference sequence). This CDR3 comprises 15 residues. CDR3 DNA: TGTGCCAGCAGACCCGGACAGGTGCTGAGGGGGGCCCTCCACTTT. Its translation: CASRPGQVLRGALHF.

The chain recombines TRBV6-1 with TRBJ2-7, with TRBD1 matching over 10 bases. V dropped 2 bases and J dropped 5; count of bases not matched to a gene: 6. Germline-derived CDR1 and CDR2 are MNHNS and SASEGT. CDR3 length: 15 residues. The chain's CDR3 is CASSEWGQGLHEQYF. In nucleotides, the CDR3 is TGTGCCAGCAGTGAATGGGGACAGGGGCTCCACGAGCAGTACTTC.

The V gene is TRBV7-2, the J gene TRBJ2-7; D is ambiguous. The CDR3 spans 15 residues. V lost 4 bases to trimming and J lost 0 bases, with 13 bases between them. In germline, CDR1 is SGHTA, CDR2 FQGNSA. Here the CDR3 reads CASSYNGGSSYEQYF. CDR3 in DNA: TGTGCCAGCAGCTATAACGGCGGTAGCTCCTACGAGCAGTACTTC.

The chain couples TRBV5-1 to TRBJ2-1, with a weak D call TRBD2 (5 bases). V lost 3 bases, J lost 0 bases, and 7 bases lay in between. The CDR3 has 14 residues. The germline V gene encodes CDR1 SGHRS and CDR2 YFSETQ. This chain's CDR3 is CASSSDSSYNEQFF. In nucleotides, the CDR3 is TGCGCCAGCAGCTCGGACTCCTCCTACAATGAGCAGTTCTTC.